This record concerns one T cell receptor beta chain sequence. Its antigen remains unidentified. The source of the sample is a study of OX40 agonist ivuxolimab in advanced cancers. Study in general: As their treatment, patients were administered ivuxolimab, an agonistic anti-OX40 (CD134) antibody. Mean age approximately 66 years, range about 23 to 85; about 81% male.

The CDR3 extends over 11 amino acids. Germline V gene data show CDR1 as SNHLY and CDR2 as FYNNEI. Between the trimmed V and J ends, which lost 6 bases and 7 bases, there was a span of 8 bases. Study results and limitations: Dose levels from 0.1 to 3.0 mg/kg saw CD4+ and CD8+ blood T cells expand clonally by week 6. Low normalized T-cell clonal expansion also characterized some of the nonresponders.

Sequenced by immunoSEQ multiplex PCR; TCRdb stores in-frame clones only, minus some. The sample carries over 20,000 clones, just under 85% recorded once. This chain connects TRBV2 to TRBJ2-3, with D uncertain. The sequence was obtained from an adult with an advanced solid tumor such as melanoma, head and neck, liver or kidney cancer. Here the sequenced sample was CD4+ or CD8+ T cells sorted from blood, taken in a trial of the OX40 agonist ivuxolimab. The CDR3 region has the DNA TGTGCCAGCAGGGTGGGGAATACGCAGTATTTT. It specifies CASRVGNTQYF. Filled out from reference TRBV2 and TRBJ2-3, the complete variable domain reads EPEVTQTPSHQVTQMGQEVILRCVPISNHLYFYWYRQILGQKVEFLVSFYNNEISEKSEIFDDQFSVERPDGSNFTLKIRSTKLEDSAMYFCASRVGNTQYFGPGTRLTVL.